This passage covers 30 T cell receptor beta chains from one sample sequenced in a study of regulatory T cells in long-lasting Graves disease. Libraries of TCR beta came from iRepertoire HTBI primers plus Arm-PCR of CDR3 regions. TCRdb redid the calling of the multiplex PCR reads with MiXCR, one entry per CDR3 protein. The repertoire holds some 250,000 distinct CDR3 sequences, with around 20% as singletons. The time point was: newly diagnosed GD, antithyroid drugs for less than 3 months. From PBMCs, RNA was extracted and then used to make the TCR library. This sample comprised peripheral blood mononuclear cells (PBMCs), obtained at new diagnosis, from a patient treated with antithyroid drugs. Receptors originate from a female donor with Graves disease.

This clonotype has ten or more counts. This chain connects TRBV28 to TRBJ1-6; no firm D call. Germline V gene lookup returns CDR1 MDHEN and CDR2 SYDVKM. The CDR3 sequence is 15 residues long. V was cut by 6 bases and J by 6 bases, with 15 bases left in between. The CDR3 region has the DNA TGTGCCAGCAGCACCAGCGGGAGGACTAATTCACCCCTCCACTTT. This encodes CASSTSGRTNSPLHF.

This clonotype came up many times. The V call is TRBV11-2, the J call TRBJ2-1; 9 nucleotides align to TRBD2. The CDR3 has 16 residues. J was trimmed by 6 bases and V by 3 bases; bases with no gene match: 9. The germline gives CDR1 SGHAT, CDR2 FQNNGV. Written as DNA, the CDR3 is TGTGCCAGCAGCTTGAATTACGGGCGGGGGGGCAATGAGCAGTTCTTC. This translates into CASSLNYGRGGNEQFF.

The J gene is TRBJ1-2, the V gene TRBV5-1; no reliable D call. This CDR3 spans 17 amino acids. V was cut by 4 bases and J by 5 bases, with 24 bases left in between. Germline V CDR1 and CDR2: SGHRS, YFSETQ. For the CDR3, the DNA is TGCGCCAGCAGCCCTGGAGGGCCGGGAGGCCCTCGGTATGGCTACACCTTC. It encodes CASSPGGPGGPRYGYTF.

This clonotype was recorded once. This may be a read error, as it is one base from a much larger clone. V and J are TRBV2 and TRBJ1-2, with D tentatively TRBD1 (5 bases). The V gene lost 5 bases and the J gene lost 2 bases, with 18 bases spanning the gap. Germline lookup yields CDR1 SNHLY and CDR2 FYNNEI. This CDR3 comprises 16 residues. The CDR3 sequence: CASSLAGGTVNYGYTF. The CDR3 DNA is TGTGCCAGCAGTTTAGCGGGCGGGACGGTCAACTATGGCTACACCTTC.

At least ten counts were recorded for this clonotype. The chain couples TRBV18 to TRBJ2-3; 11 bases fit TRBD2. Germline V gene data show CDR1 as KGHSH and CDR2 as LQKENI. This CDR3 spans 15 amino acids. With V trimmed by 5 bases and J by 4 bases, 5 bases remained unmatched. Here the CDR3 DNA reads TGTGCCAGCTCAAGACTAGCGGGGAAGGCAGATACGCAGTATTTT. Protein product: CASSRLAGKADTQYF.

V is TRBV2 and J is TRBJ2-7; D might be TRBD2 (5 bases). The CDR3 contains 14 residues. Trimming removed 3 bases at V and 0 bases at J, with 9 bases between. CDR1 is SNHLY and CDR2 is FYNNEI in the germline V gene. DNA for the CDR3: TGTGCCAGCAGTGACAGCGGCCTCTCCTACGAGCAGTACTTC. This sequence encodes CASSDSGLSYEQYF.

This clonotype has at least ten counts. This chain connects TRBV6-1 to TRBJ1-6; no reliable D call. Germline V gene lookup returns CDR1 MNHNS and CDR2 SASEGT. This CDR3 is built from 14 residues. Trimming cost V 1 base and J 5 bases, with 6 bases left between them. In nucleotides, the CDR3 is TGTGCCAGCAGTGAAGGTGGAAATAATTCACCCCTCCACTTT. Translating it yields CASSEGGNNSPLHF.

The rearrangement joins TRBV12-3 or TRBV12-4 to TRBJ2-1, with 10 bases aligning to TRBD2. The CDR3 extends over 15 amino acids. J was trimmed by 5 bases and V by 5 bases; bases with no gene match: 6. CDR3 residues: CASSALLAGDNEQFF. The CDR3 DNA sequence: TGTGCCAGCAGTGCCCTTCTAGCGGGGGACAATGAGCAGTTCTTC.

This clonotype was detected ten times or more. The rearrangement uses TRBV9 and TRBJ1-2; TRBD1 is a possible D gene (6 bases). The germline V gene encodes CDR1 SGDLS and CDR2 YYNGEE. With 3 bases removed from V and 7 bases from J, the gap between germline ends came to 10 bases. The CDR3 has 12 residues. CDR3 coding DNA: TGTGCCAGCAGCGACCGGACAGTTGGCTACACCTTC. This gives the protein CASSDRTVGYTF.

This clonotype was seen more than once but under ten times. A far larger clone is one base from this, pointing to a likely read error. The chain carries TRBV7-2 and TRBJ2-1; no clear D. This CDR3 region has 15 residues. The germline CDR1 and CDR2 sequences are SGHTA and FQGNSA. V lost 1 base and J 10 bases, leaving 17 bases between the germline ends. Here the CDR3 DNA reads TGTGCCAGCAGCTTAGACGGAAGCAGCTCCTACGAGCAGTTCTTC. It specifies CASSLDGSSSYEQFF.

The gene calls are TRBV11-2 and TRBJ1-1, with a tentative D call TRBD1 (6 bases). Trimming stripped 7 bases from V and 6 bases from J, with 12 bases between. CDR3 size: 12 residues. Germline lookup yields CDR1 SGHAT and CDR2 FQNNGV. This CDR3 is CASTGGQSEAFF. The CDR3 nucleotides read TGTGCCAGCACGGGCGGACAGTCTGAAGCTTTCTTT. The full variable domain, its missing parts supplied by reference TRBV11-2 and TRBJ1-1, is EAGVAQSPRYKIIEKRQSVAFWCNPISGHATLYWYQQILGQGPKLLIQFQNNGVVDDSQLPKDRFSAERLKGVDSTLKIQPAKLEDSAVYLCASTGGQSEAFFGQGTRLTVV.

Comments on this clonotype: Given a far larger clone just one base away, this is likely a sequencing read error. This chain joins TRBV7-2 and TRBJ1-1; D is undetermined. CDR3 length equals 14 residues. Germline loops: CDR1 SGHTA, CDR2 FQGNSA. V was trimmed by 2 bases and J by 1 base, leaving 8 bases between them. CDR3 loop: CASSLSHANTEAFF. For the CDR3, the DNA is TGTGCCAGCAGCTTAAGCCACGCGAACACTGAAGCTTTCTTT. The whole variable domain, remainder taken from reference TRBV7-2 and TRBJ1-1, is GAGVSQSPSNKVTEKGKDVELRCDPISGHTALYWYRQSLGQGLEFLIYFQGNSAPDKSGLPSDRFSAERTGGSVSTLTIQRTQQEDSAVYLCASSLSHANTEAFFGQGTRLTVV.

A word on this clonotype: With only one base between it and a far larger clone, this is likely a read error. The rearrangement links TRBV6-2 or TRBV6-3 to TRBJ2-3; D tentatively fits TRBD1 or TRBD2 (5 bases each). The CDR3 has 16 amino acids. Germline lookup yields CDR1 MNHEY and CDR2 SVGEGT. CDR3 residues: CASSYSMPSYTGTQYF. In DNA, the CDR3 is TGTGCCAGCAGTTACTCGATGCCTAGCTACACAGGTACGCAGTATTTT.

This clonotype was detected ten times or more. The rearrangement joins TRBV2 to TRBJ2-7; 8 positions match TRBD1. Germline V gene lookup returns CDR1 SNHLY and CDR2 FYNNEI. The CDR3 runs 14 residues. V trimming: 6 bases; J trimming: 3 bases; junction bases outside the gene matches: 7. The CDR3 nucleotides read TGTGCCAGCAGCGGACAGGGACCAGGCTACGAGCAGTACTTC. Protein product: CASSGQGPGYEQYF.

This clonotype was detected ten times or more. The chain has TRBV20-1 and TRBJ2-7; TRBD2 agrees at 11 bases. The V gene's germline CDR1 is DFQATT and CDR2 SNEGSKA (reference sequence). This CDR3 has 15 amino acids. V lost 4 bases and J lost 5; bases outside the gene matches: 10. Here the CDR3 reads CSATSLLAGANEQYF. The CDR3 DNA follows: TGCAGTGCTACCTCGCTACTAGCGGGAGCGAACGAGCAGTACTTC.

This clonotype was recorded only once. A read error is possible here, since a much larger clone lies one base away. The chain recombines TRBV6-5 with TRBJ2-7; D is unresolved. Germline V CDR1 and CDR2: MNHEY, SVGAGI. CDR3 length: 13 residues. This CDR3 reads CASSNSGPYGQYF. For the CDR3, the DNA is TGTGCCAGCAGTAACTCCGGGCCTTACGGGCAGTACTTC.

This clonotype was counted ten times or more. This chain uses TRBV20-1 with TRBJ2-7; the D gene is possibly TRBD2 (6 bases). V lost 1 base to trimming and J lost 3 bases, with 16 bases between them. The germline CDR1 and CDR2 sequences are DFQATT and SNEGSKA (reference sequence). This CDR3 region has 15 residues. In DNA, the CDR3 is TGCAGTGCTAGAGCCCCTTTGACGGGGGACTACGAGCAGTACTTC. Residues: CSARAPLTGDYEQYF.

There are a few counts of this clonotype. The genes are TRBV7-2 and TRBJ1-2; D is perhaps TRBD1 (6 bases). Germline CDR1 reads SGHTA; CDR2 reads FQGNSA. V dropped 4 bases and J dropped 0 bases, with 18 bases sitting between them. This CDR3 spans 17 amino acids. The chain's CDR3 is CASSWGTLLSSNYGYTF. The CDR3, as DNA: TGTGCCAGCAGCTGGGGGACACTTCTCTCGTCTAACTATGGCTACACCTTC.

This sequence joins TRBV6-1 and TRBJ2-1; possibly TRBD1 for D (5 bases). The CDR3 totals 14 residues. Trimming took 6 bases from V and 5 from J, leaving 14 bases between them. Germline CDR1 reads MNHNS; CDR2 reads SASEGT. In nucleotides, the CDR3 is TGTGCCAGCAGCCAAGGGCAGGGAAACAATGAGCAGTTCTTC. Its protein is CASSQGQGNNEQFF.

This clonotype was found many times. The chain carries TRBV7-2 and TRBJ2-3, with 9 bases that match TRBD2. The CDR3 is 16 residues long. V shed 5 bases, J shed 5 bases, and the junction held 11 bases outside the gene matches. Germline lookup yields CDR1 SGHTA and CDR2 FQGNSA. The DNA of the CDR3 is TGTGCCAGCAGCGACTTGACTAGCGGTTCAGGAGATACGCAGTATTTT. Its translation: CASSDLTSGSGDTQYF.

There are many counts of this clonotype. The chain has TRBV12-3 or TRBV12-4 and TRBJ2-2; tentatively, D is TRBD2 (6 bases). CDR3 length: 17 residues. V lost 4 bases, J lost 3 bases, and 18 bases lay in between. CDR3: CASSSREVYWDTGELFF. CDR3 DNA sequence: TGTGCCAGCAGTTCGAGGGAGGTATACTGGGACACCGGGGAGCTGTTTTTT.

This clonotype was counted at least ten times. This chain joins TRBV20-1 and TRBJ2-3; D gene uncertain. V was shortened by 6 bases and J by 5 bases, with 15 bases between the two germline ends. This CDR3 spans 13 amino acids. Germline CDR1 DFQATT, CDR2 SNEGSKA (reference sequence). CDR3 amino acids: CSAPVLAGDTQYF. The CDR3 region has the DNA TGCAGTGCCCCTGTCCTCGCCGGAGATACGCAGTATTTT.

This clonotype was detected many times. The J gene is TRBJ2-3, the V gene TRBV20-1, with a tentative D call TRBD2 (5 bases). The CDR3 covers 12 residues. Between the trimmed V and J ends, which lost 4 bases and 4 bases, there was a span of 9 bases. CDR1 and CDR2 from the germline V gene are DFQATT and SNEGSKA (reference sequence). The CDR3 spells CSAKRAADTQYF. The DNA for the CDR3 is TGCAGTGCTAAAAGAGCGGCAGATACGCAGTATTTT.

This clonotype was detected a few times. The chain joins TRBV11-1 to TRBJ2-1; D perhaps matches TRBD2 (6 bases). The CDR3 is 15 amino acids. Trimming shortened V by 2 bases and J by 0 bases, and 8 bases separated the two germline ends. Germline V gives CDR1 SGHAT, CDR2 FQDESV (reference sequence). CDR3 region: CASSLSGPSYNEQFF. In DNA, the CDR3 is TGTGCCAGCAGCTTAAGCGGGCCCTCCTACAATGAGCAGTTCTTC.

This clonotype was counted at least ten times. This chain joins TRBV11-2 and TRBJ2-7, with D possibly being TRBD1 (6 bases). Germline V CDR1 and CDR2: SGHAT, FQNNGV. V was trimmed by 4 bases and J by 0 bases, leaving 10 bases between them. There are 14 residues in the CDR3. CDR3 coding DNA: TGTGCCAGCAGCTGGGACAAAGGCTCCTACGAGCAGTACTTC. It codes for CASSWDKGSYEQYF.

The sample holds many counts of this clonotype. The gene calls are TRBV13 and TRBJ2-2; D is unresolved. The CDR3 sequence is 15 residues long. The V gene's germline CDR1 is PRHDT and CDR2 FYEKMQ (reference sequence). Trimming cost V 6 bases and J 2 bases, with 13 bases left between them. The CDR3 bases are TGTGCCAGCAGGCTGGTGACTTCCAACACCGGGGAGCTGTTTTTT. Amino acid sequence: CASRLVTSNTGELFF.

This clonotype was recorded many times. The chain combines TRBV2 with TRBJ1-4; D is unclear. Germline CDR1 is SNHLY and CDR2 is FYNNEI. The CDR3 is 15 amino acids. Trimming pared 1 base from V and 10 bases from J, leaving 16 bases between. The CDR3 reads CASSEDGQSAGKLFF. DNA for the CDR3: TGTGCCAGCAGTGAAGATGGGCAGTCTGCTGGAAAACTGTTTTTT.

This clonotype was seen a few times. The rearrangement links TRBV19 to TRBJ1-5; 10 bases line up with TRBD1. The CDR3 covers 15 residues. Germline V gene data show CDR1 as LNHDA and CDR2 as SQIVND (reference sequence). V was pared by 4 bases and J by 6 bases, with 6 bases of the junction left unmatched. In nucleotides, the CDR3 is TGTGCCAGTAGTACGACAGGGGGCGGAGGTCAGCCCCAGCATTTT. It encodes CASSTTGGGGQPQHF.

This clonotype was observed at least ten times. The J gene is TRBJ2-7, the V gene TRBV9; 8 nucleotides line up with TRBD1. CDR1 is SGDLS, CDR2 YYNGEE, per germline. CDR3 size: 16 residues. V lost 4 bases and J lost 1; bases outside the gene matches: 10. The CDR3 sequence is CASSPGRTGKSYEQYF. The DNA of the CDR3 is TGTGCCAGCAGCCCCGGTCGGACAGGGAAGTCCTACGAGCAGTACTTC.

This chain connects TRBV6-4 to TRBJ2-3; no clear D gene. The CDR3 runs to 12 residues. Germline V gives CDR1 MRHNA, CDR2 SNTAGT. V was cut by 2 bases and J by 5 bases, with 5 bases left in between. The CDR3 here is CASSDPGDTQYF. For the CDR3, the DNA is TGTGCCAGCAGTGACCCCGGAGATACGCAGTATTTT.